The rows below give T cell receptor beta chains drawn from one sample of a study of CD8 T cells in Susac syndrome. MiXCR, applied by TCRdb to the immunoSEQ multiplex PCR reads, yields one record per CDR3 protein. The sample shows some 120,000 distinct CDR3 sequences, roughly 94% of them seen only once. Sample: CD4+ T cells from PBMCs. The receptors were sampled from a human donor with multiple sclerosis. Both conserved end residues are part of each CDR3. D genes are given only for firm matches. Expanded clones are given a class, and other clones once, few, many or no size at all.

V: TRBV18; length: 13; J: TRBJ1-2; size: -; D: -; DNA: TGTGCCAGCTCACAACAGGGTGACTATGGCTACACCTTC; CDR3: CASSQQGDYGYTF
V: TRBV28; length: 14; J: TRBJ1-1; size: -; D: TRBD1; DNA: TGTGCCAGCAGTTCCCCTGACAGGGGCCCTCTAGCTTTCTTT; CDR3: CASSSPDRGPLAFF
V: TRBV15; length: 16; J: TRBJ2-7; size: -; D: TRBD2; DNA: TGTGCCACCAGCAGAGAGGGACTAGTCGTTTCGGGTGAGCAGTACTTC; CDR3: CATSREGLVVSGEQYF
V: TRBV6-2/TRBV6-3; length: 12; J: TRBJ1-1; size: -; D: -; DNA: TGTGCCAGCAGTCCGACCCCGGCAGGCGCTTTCTTT; CDR3: CASSPTPAGAFF
V: TRBV12-3/TRBV12-4; length: 11; J: TRBJ2-1; size: -; D: TRBD2; DNA: TGTGCCAGCAAAAGAGCGGGGGACCCGTTCTTC; CDR3: CASKRAGDPFF
V: TRBV4-3; length: 15; J: TRBJ2-2; size: -; D: TRBD1; DNA: TGCGCCAGCAGCCAACCCCCGACAGGGCCCGGGGAGCTGTTTTTT; CDR3: CASSQPPTGPGELFF
V: TRBV27; length: 13; J: TRBJ1-1; size: -; D: -; DNA: TGTGCCAGCAACGGGCAGCTCGGCGCTGAAGCTTTCTTT; CDR3: CASNGQLGAEAFF
V: TRBV25-1; length: 17; J: TRBJ1-2; size: -; D: -; DNA: TGTGCCAGCAGTGGCAATGGGTACCGGGGGCCTAACTATGGCTACACCTTC; CDR3: CASSGNGYRGPNYGYTF
V: TRBV14; length: 15; J: TRBJ1-1; size: -; D: -; DNA: TGTGCCAGCAGCCAAGACGGGGTGAGGGGCACTGAAGCTTTCTTT; CDR3: CASSQDGVRGTEAFF
V: TRBV6-5; length: 15; J: TRBJ2-7; size: few; D: -; DNA: TGTGCCAGCAGTTACTGGGGGGTGAACGCGAGGCAGCAGTACTTC; CDR3: CASSYWGVNARQQYF